This T cell receptor (beta chain) was captured by sequencing in a study of blood T cell repertoires in COVID-19. Across the whole study: Spain, Italy and the United States supplied samples that represented acute and convalescent COVID-19. T cells, B-cell-depleted T cells, or PBMCs supplied cDNA or gDNA.

Seattle's cohort entered during active infection and was followed longitudinally. The CDR3 totals 14 residues. Looked up from germline, CDR1 is MNHEY and CDR2 is SVGAGI. With 6 bases clipped from V and 2 bases from J, the junction kept 6 bases outside the gene matches. In the original workflow: Reference gene primer amplification in the assay estimated nucleated cell counts. This table comes from immunoSEQ multiplex PCR, and its TCRdb copy is limited to in-frame clones, with some not included. V and J calls and clone size follow that table, whereas D and trimming were derived from the DNA. The sample gives fewer than 300,000 clones, about 88% of which show up once; around 1.6% is in the top ten.

The chain is built from TRBV6-5 and TRBJ2-5; 7 bases line up with TRBD1. This receptor was obtained from a human donor with COVID-19, enrolled during active disease. The donor label of this sample is uncertain. Sequencing was performed on peripheral blood. For the CDR3, the DNA is TGTGCCAGCAGCCGAGGGACAGAGCAAGAGACCCAGTACTTC. Translated, it gives CASSRGTEQETQYF.